The entry below gives a single T cell receptor beta chain sequence along with its context. Germline assignment: CDR1 SEHNR and CDR2 FQNEAQ (reference sequence). Trimming cost V 4 bases and J 7 bases; bases outside gene matches: 5. This CDR3 comprises 14 residues. An even split of each subset's genomic DNA across several immunoSEQ plates was performed. Profiled with immunoSEQ multiplex PCR; TCRdb holds only in-frame clones, not every one. The sample yields more than 2,000,000 clones, 85% to 95% seen once. The sample belongs to a study of shared clonotypes between healthy human individuals. The sequence derives from a man between 18 and 35 years old in good health. Some clones in this sample may be carry-over from other donors' samples. The chain combines TRBV7-9 with TRBJ1-4, with 8 positions matching TRBD1. Sequencing was done on a sample of naive CD4+ T cells from PBMCs. Sample subset: CD45RA+ positively selected. CDR3 sequence: CASSSGTGLEKLFF. The CDR3 region has the DNA TGTGCCAGCAGCTCCGGGACAGGCCTTGAAAAACTGTTTTTT.